Following are 20 T cell receptor beta chains from one sample sequenced in a study of identical twins (dated by TCRdb to about 2016). Receptor libraries were prepared by 5' RACE. TCRdb shows the sequencer as Illumina HiSeq 2000. The public reads were reprocessed in TCRdb via fastp at Q25 and MiXCR, keeping in-frame beta chains. Rows are unified per CDR3 protein, each entry keeping the most common DNA and genes. The sample profile shows 1.5 million to 2 million distinct CDR3 sequences; around 29% of them were found once. The ten top clones hold about 0.3% of the sample. The sequenced material came from cord blood. The receptors stem from a newborn girl in good health.

There are a few counts of this clonotype. The chain combines TRBV27 with TRBJ1-5; possible D gene TRBD1, 5 bases. The germline V gene encodes CDR1 MNHEY and CDR2 SMNVEV (reference sequence). V was trimmed by 5 bases and J by 1 base, leaving 15 bases between them. The CDR3 sequence is 16 residues long. The CDR3 protein is CASSPGGRESNQPQHF. The DNA for the CDR3 is TGTGCCAGCAGTCCCGGCGGCAGGGAAAGCAATCAGCCCCAGCATTTT.

This chain links TRBV2 with TRBJ2-6; D is possibly TRBD1 (6 bases). Germline CDR1 SNHLY, CDR2 FYNNEI. The CDR3 consists of 15 residues. V gave up 7 bases and J gave up 0 bases, with 10 bases separating them. The CDR3 reads CASKGHNSGANVLTF. CDR3 bases: TGTGCCAGCAAGGGACACAACTCTGGGGCCAACGTCCTGACTTTC.

With regard to this clonotype: One junction end does not reproduce the germline sequence, and a read error may be involved. The chain is built from TRBV20-1 and TRBJ2-7, with D unresolved. Germline CDR1 and CDR2: DFQATT and SNEGSKA (reference sequence). This CDR3 is 12 amino acids long. CDR3 sequence reads: CSARDGSYGQYF. The CDR3 DNA reads as TGCAGTGCTAGGGACGGCTCCTACGGGCAGTACTTC.

This clonotype has only a few counts. This chain connects TRBV6-5 to TRBJ2-1; tentative D call: TRBD1 (6 bases). V lost 0 bases to trimming and J lost 2 bases, with 20 bases between them. There are 19 residues in the CDR3. The germline CDR1 and CDR2 sequences are MNHEY and SVGAGI. The CDR3 sequence is CASSYSSGQIPDPYNEQFF. In DNA form, the CDR3 reads TGTGCCAGCAGTTACTCGTCAGGACAGATCCCTGACCCCTACAATGAGCAGTTCTTC.

This rearrangement joins TRBV20-1 to TRBJ1-4; 8 nucleotides line up with TRBD1. Germline CDR1 reads DFQATT; CDR2 reads SNEGSKA (reference sequence). This CDR3 is built from 13 residues. V shed 4 bases and J 8 bases; nucleotides not matched to a gene: 6. The CDR3, as DNA: TGCAGTGCTAACTCAGGGGGCCGGGAAAAACTGTTTTTT. It yields the protein CSANSGGREKLFF.

This clonotype turned up a few times. V and J are TRBV9 and TRBJ2-3; maybe TRBD2 (7 bases). The CDR3 extends over 14 amino acids. Germline V gene data show CDR1 as SGDLS and CDR2 as YYNGEE. V shed 4 bases and J shed 4 bases, with 13 bases lying between them. CDR3 amino acids: CASSRGGQSDTQYF. The CDR3 nucleotides are TGTGCCAGCAGCAGGGGGGGGCAATCAGATACGCAGTATTTT.

This clonotype was found a few times. The rearrangement uses TRBV28 and TRBJ2-7; D gene ambiguous. V lost 1 base to trimming and J lost 3 bases, with 19 bases between them. Germline CDR1 reads MDHEN; CDR2 reads SYDVKM. The length of the CDR3 is 17 residues. In nucleotides, the CDR3 is TGTGCCAGCAGTTTATTGTCCCCCCCTCCGGGCCTCTACGAGCAGTACTTC. It translates to CASSLLSPPPGLYEQYF. Full variable domain (outside the CDR3, taken from reference TRBV28 and TRBJ2-7): DVKVTQSSRYLVKRTGEKVFLECVQDMDHENMFWYRQDPGLGLRLIYFSYDVKMKEKGDIPEGYSVSREKKERFSLILESASTNQTSMYLCASSLLSPPPGLYEQYFGPGTRLTVT.

This clonotype has just a few counts. The chain is built from TRBV5-1 and TRBJ2-5; maybe TRBD2 (5 bases). Germline V gives CDR1 SGHRS, CDR2 YFSETQ. The length of the CDR3 is 15 residues. The ends were cut back, 0 bases at V and 0 bases at J, with 9 bases in the middle. Written as DNA, the CDR3 is TGCGCCAGCAGCTTGGGAGTGGACTACCAAGAGACCCAGTACTTC. It yields the protein CASSLGVDYQETQYF.

This chain uses TRBV12-3 or TRBV12-4 with TRBJ2-4; 8 positions match TRBD1. The J call may be mistaken, given a closer DNA end match to TRBJ2-7. The CDR3 is made up of 14 amino acids. The DNA for the CDR3 is TGTGCCAGCAGGGGAGGACAGGGTTTCTACGAGCAGTACTTC. Protein: CASRGGQGFYEQYF.

Worth noting for this clonotype: The germline gene is not matched at one end of the junction; a read error may be the cause. The chain couples TRBV20-1 to TRBJ1-1; TRBD1 is a possible D gene (5 bases). The length of the CDR3 is 13 residues. Per germline, CDR1 DFQATT and CDR2 SNEGSKA (reference sequence). CDR3 nucleotide sequence: TGCAGTGCCAGGCGGGACGGGCCCCCTGAAGCTTTGTTT. Amino acid sequence: CSARRDGPPEALF.

This clonotype was counted a few times. The rearrangement uses TRBV2 and TRBJ2-3; D is undetermined. Deletions cut 1 base from V and 1 base from J, with 6 bases between. Germline CDR1 and CDR2: SNHLY and FYNNEI. The CDR3 runs to 14 residues. CDR3 DNA: TGTGCCAGCAGTGAAGATATGGGCACAGATACGCAGTATTTT. The encoded protein is CASSEDMGTDTQYF.

This sequence joins TRBV28 and TRBJ2-4; TRBD1 matches at 11 bases. V was pared by 3 bases and J by 1 base, with 8 bases of the junction left unmatched. Germline values: CDR1 MDHEN, CDR2 SYDVKM. The CDR3 has 18 amino acids. The CDR3, as DNA: TGTGCCAGCAGTTTCCACCGGGACAGGGGGGGTGCCAAAAACATTCAGTACTTC. Residues: CASSFHRDRGGAKNIQYF.

The chain carries TRBV10-3 and TRBJ2-2; the match to TRBD1 covers 7 bases. With 10 bases clipped from V and 4 bases from J, the junction kept 6 bases outside the gene matches. Germline CDR1 and CDR2: ENHRY and SYGVKD. The CDR3 is 13 amino acids. In nucleotides, the CDR3 is TGTGCCACCAAGACAGGGCCCACCGGGGAGCTGTTTTTT. It codes for CATKTGPTGELFF.

The rearrangement links TRBV2 to TRBJ2-1; 8 bases match TRBD1. The CDR3 has 14 residues. CDR1 SNHLY and CDR2 FYNNEI come from the germline V gene. Trimming took 6 bases from V and 6 from J; bases not matched to a gene: 7. The CDR3 sequence is CASRQPGQGNEQFF. CDR3 coding DNA: TGTGCCAGCAGACAACCTGGACAGGGCAATGAGCAGTTCTTC.

The chain joins TRBV2 to TRBJ2-1; 12 bases are a match to TRBD2. Per the germline V gene, CDR1 is SNHLY and CDR2 is FYNNEI. This CDR3 is 15 amino acids long. V shed 4 bases, J shed 8 bases, and the junction held 6 bases outside the gene matches. The CDR3 protein is CASSVASGGVDEQFF. The DNA for the CDR3 is TGTGCCAGCAGTGTGGCTAGCGGGGGGGTGGATGAGCAGTTCTTC.

This clonotype was seen many times. This chain joins TRBV21-1 and TRBJ2-5; TRBD1 was called by the table and not checked on the DNA. TRBV21-1 is a documented pseudogene. This CDR3 has 12 residues. CDR3 in amino acids: CASSKDRETQYF. CDR3 nucleotide sequence: TGTGCCAGCAGCAAGGACAGGGAGACCCAGTACTTC.

In its sample, this clonotype was seen once. Because the CDR3's place on the DNA is in doubt, the DNA is left out and the CDR3 is given as listed by TCRdb. V usage is TRBV29-1 and J usage is TRBJ1-5; the table's D call, TRBD1, has no DNA check behind it. CDR1 and CDR2 (germline): SQVTM, ANQGSEA. The CDR3 length is 21 residues, termini included. CDR3: CSVLFPHEQFFGPGGNQPQHF.

This chain joins TRBV6-1 and TRBJ1-1; possibly TRBD1 for D (6 bases). CDR3 length equals 14 residues. Germline CDR1 MNHNS, CDR2 SASEGT. Trimming took off 4 bases at V and 5 bases at J, with 14 bases between the two ends. The CDR3, as DNA: TGTGCCAGCAGTGGTAACAGGGCTGGGACTGAAGCTTTCTTT. It yields the protein CASSGNRAGTEAFF.

The V and J genes are TRBV24-1 and TRBJ2-1; D possibly corresponds to TRBD2 (5 bases). The CDR3 has 14 residues. Germline V gene lookup returns CDR1 KGHDR and CDR2 SFDVKD. Trimming took off 5 bases at V and 11 bases at J, with 18 bases between the two ends. The CDR3 here is CATSGPSGVEKQFF. CDR3 bases: TGTGCCACCAGTGGGCCCTCCGGGGTGGAGAAGCAGTTCTTC.

The gene calls are TRBV20-1 and TRBJ2-1; 9 bases match TRBD2. Looked up from germline, CDR1 is DFQATT and CDR2 is SNEGSKA (reference sequence). The V gene end was trimmed by 1 base and the J gene end by 0 bases; junction bases not matched to a gene: 10. This CDR3 is 18 amino acids long. The CDR3 DNA is TGCAGTGCTAGAGTCCCAGCGGGGGGACCTAGCTCCTACAATGAGCAGTTCTTC. It codes for CSARVPAGGPSSYNEQFF.